The 16 T cell receptor beta chains below come from one sample, sequenced in a study of naive and memory T cell subsets (dated 2017 in TCRdb). The study described a robust, sensitive protocol for amplifying, sequencing and analyzing TCRs, using 3' ligation of a UMI-containing oligonucleotide to TCR cDNA. Libraries were made using 5' RACE. The sequencer was an Illumina MiSeq. The ligated cDNA was amplified in four rounds of PCR with nested alpha and beta constant region primers together with the SP2 primer. TCRdb reworked the public reads: Q25 trimming with fastp, MiXCR clone assembly, productive beta chains retained. CDR3 protein duplicates are merged, each entry listing the most common genes and DNA. The sample includes tens of thousands of distinct CDR3 sequences, with around 8% observed a single time. The ten largest account for 15% to 20% of the sample. The receptors were gathered from a female donor in good health.

In its sample, this clonotype was seen a few times. The gene calls are TRBV27 and TRBJ1-1; D unresolved. V lost 2 bases to trimming and J lost 5 bases, with 12 bases between them. CDR3 length: 14 amino acids. CDR1 and CDR2 (germline): MNHEY, SMNVEV (reference sequence). The CDR3 bases are TGTGCCAGCAGTTTACATTCAAGAAGGACTGAAGCTTTCTTT. Protein product: CASSLHSRRTEAFF.

This clonotype was counted at least ten times. The V gene is TRBV10-3, the J gene TRBJ2-7; D possibly corresponds to TRBD1 (5 bases). The CDR3 runs 13 residues. Germline V CDR1 and CDR2: ENHRY, SYGVKD. V dropped 7 bases and J dropped 2 bases, with 12 bases sitting between them. The chain's CDR3 is CAINSDRTYEQYF. The CDR3 DNA is TGTGCCATCAACTCAGACAGAACCTACGAGCAGTACTTC.

In its sample, this clonotype was seen a few times. The chain employs TRBV5-4 and TRBJ1-2; D may be TRBD1 (6 bases). CDR3 length equals 13 residues. Germline assignment: CDR1 SGHNT and CDR2 YYREEE (reference sequence). Deletions cut 2 bases from V and 8 bases from J, with 13 bases between. The CDR3 loop is CASSFGAGVGYTF. The CDR3 DNA reads TGTGCCAGCAGCTTCGGGGCAGGGGTCGGCTACACCTTC.

This clonotype was detected a few times. This sequence joins TRBV21-1 and TRBJ1-6; the D segment call TRBD1 is taken from the table without a DNA check. TRBV21-1 is a pseudogene locus. This CDR3 contains 18 residues. The CDR3 nucleotides are TGTGCCAGCAGCAACCGGAACAGAGAGATAGGTTCTAATTCACCCCTCCACTTT. It yields the protein CASSNRNREIGSNSPLHF.

This clonotype was counted only a few times. This chain connects TRBV7-9 to TRBJ1-5; 8 bases agree with TRBD1. V was pared by 4 bases and J by 7 bases, with 6 bases of the junction left unmatched. The CDR3 is 14 amino acids. CDR1 and CDR2 from the germline V gene are SEHNR and FQNEAQ (reference sequence). CDR3 residues: CASSSGQGLQPQHF. CDR3 DNA: TGTGCCAGCAGCTCCGGACAGGGTTTACAGCCCCAGCATTTT.

This clonotype was counted many times. The chain is built from TRBV20-1 and TRBJ1-5; the D is unclear. This CDR3 is 14 amino acids long. The V end lost 3 bases, the J end lost 4 bases, and 13 bases lay between the germline ends. The germline V gene encodes CDR1 DFQATT and CDR2 SNEGSKA (reference sequence). The CDR3 DNA sequence: TGCAGTGCTAGGCCGGGGTCTCTTAATCAGCCCCAGCATTTT. It encodes CSARPGSLNQPQHF.

This CDR3 is CASRTQGTEYQPQHF. The CDR3 bases are TGTGCCAGTAGGACACAGGGTACTGAATATCAGCCCCAGCATTTT. The rearrangement joins TRBV19 to TRBJ1-5, with D maybe TRBD1 (6 bases). The CDR3 runs to 15 residues. V lost 6 bases to trimming and J lost 5 bases, with 17 bases between them. Germline-derived CDR1 and CDR2 are LNHDA and SQIVND (reference sequence).

This clonotype was found many times. The gene calls are TRBV9 and TRBJ1-1; a weak D match, TRBD1 (6 bases). The CDR3 has 19 residues. Germline V gene sequence: CDR1 SGDLS, CDR2 YYNGEE. The ends were cut back, 2 bases at V and 0 bases at J, with 23 bases in the middle. The CDR3, as DNA: TGTGCCAGCAGCGTTACGATCGGGAGGGACAAGGGACTGAACACTGAAGCTTTCTTT. Translated, it gives CASSVTIGRDKGLNTEAFF.

This clonotype was seen a handful of times. The chain is built from TRBV28 and TRBJ1-5; D is perhaps TRBD1 (6 bases). Trimming took 4 bases from V and 7 from J, leaving 17 bases between them. The CDR3 runs to 15 residues. From germline, CDR1 is MDHEN and CDR2 SYDVKM. CDR3 in amino acids: CASSSPHRAGQPQHF. CDR3 nucleotides: TGTGCCAGCAGTTCCCCCCACAGGGCAGGGCAGCCCCAGCATTTT.

The table lists this clonotype with many counts. The J gene is TRBJ2-1, the V gene TRBV20-1; TRBD2 aligns across 11 bases. With 1 base clipped from V and 10 bases from J, the junction kept 21 bases outside the gene matches. The germline V gene has CDR1 DFQATT and CDR2 SNEGSKA (reference sequence). The CDR3 has 19 residues. CDR3 sequence: CSARGIHTLRTSGPGEQFF. The DNA for the CDR3 is TGCAGTGCTAGAGGAATACATACCCTAAGGACTAGCGGGCCGGGGGAGCAGTTCTTC.

This chain links TRBV30 with TRBJ2-7, with D perhaps given as TRBD1 or TRBD2 (6 bases each). V lost 0 bases and J 5 bases, leaving 11 bases between the germline ends. Germline V lookup: CDR1 GTSNPN, CDR2 SVGIG (reference sequence). The CDR3 consists of 13 residues. The chain's CDR3 is CAWSVRGADEQYF. CDR3 nucleotides: TGTGCCTGGAGTGTAAGGGGGGCAGACGAGCAGTACTTC.

This clonotype was seen more than once but under ten times. This chain joins TRBV6-5 and TRBJ1-5, with unresolved D. The V gene's germline CDR1 is MNHEY and CDR2 SVGAGI. The CDR3 consists of 14 residues. V shed 6 bases and J shed 0 bases, with 9 bases lying between them. The CDR3 loop is CASRALYSNQPQHF. CDR3 nucleotide sequence: TGTGCCAGCAGGGCCCTTTATAGCAATCAGCCCCAGCATTTT.

The J gene is TRBJ1-1, the V gene TRBV5-6; D remains unclear. Trimming stripped 1 base from V and 1 base from J, with 14 bases between. The germline CDR1 and CDR2 sequences are SGHDT and YYEEEE. The CDR3 spans 16 residues. CDR3 sequence (DNA): TGTGCCAGCAGCTTGTTTGAGTCCCGAGCGAACACTGAAGCTTTCTTT. Translation gives CASSLFESRANTEAFF. The full variable domain, in which reference TRBV5-6 and TRBJ1-1 provide the parts outside the CDR3, is DAGVTQSPTHLIKTRGQQVTLRCSPKSGHDTVSWYQQALGQGPQFIFQYYEEEERQRGNFPDRFSGHQFPNYSSELNVNALLLGDSALYLCASSLFESRANTEAFFGQGTRLTVV.

This clonotype came up a few times. Here the CDR3 reads CASSLPWTMNTGELFF. CDR3 DNA: TGTGCCAGCAGCCTACCCTGGACTATGAACACCGGGGAGCTGTTTTTT. The chain has TRBV7-9 and TRBJ2-2; D possibly corresponds to TRBD2 (6 bases). Germline V lookup: CDR1 SEHNR, CDR2 FQNEAQ (reference sequence). There are 16 residues in the CDR3. Trimming took 5 bases from V and 1 from J, leaving 14 bases between them.

The chain has TRBV7-2 and TRBJ2-5, with D tentatively TRBD2 (6 bases). V lost 2 bases, J lost 1 base, and 14 bases lay in between. CDR1 is SGHTA and CDR2 is FQGNSA in the germline V gene. The CDR3 has 16 residues. The CDR3 sequence: CASSLFQLGGQETQYF. DNA of the CDR3: TGTGCCAGCAGCTTATTTCAGCTGGGGGGCCAAGAGACCCAGTACTTC.

This clonotype has a handful of counts. The chain is built from TRBV11-2 and TRBJ2-3; tentatively, D is TRBD2 (5 bases). Trimming stripped 6 bases from V and 1 base from J, with 17 bases between. The CDR3 spans 16 residues. Germline V CDR1 and CDR2: SGHAT, FQNNGV. CDR3 DNA: TGTGCCAGCAGTGAGGGCTCGGCGGTCGGCACAGATACGCAGTATTTT. Its protein is CASSEGSAVGTDTQYF. The whole variable domain, filled in from reference TRBV11-2 and TRBJ2-3, reads EAGVAQSPRYKIIEKRQSVAFWCNPISGHATLYWYQQILGQGPKLLIQFQNNGVVDDSQLPKDRFSAERLKGVDSTLKIQPAKLEDSAVYLCASSEGSAVGTDTQYFGPGTRLTVL.